Listed here are 30 T cell receptor beta chains from one sample, sequenced in a study of cytomegalovirus exposure and HLA in healthy donors (dated by TCRdb to about 2017). Libraries were prepared through the immunoSEQ multiplex PCR assay. For the multiplex PCR, a mixture combining 60 forward primers for TCR Vbeta segments and 13 reverse primers for TCR Jbeta segments was used. Not all clones reach the TCRdb copy of this immuneACCESS table, which keeps in-frame sequences only. Checked studies attribute under half of the gap to unresolved V genes and leave the rest unexplained. This sample's table has entries for some 200,000 clones. The ten largest account for more than 0.95% of the sample. Sequences were obtained from PBMCs. Every receptor here comes from a girl aged 2-9 years in good health and CMV-seropositive.

The chain combines TRBV6-1 with TRBJ2-1; 16 bases are shared with TRBD2. This CDR3 comprises 15 residues. CDR1 MNHNS and CDR2 SASEGT come from the germline V gene. Trimming removed 3 bases from V and 8 bases from J; junction bases left unmatched: 1. Here the CDR3 reads CASSEGTSGRDEQFF. DNA of the CDR3: TGTGCCAGCAGTGAGGGGACTAGCGGGAGGGATGAGCAGTTCTTC.

CDR3 nucleotide sequence: TGTGCCAGTACGGGAAGGGGGCATGAAAAACTGTTTTTT. Translation: CASTGRGHEKLFF. The rearrangement uses TRBV19 and TRBJ1-4; the match to TRBD1 covers 7 bases. V gave up 7 bases and J gave up 6 bases; unmatched junction bases: 5. Germline CDR1 is LNHDA and CDR2 is SQIVND (reference sequence). This CDR3 is 13 amino acids long.

The chain has TRBV2 and TRBJ2-3; 8 bases line up with TRBD2. With V trimmed by 8 bases and J by 6 bases, 13 bases remained unmatched. Germline-derived CDR1 and CDR2 are SNHLY and FYNNEI. This CDR3 is 15 amino acids long. CDR3 in DNA: TGTGCCAGCCGGGACAAGGCGGGAGGCGGGGATACGCAGTATTTT. Protein product: CASRDKAGGGDTQYF. Looking up the rest from reference TRBV2 and TRBJ2-3 gives the full variable domain: EPEVTQTPSHQVTQMGQEVILRCVPISNHLYFYWYRQILGQKVEFLVSFYNNEISEKSEIFDDQFSVERPDGSNFTLKIRSTKLEDSAMYFCASRDKAGGGDTQYFGPGTRLTVL.

This chain uses TRBV28 with TRBJ2-3; 7 bases fit TRBD2. The CDR3 totals 16 residues. Germline CDR1 reads MDHEN; CDR2 reads SYDVKM. After removal of 1 base from V and 4 bases from J, the junction contained 8 bases not matched to a gene. This CDR3 reads CASSLFTGGLADTQYF. In DNA form, the CDR3 reads TGTGCCAGCAGTTTATTTACGGGAGGTCTCGCAGATACGCAGTATTTT.

The chain is built from TRBV27 and TRBJ1-5; 11 bases match TRBD1. Germline trimming cut 5 bases from V and 1 base from J; bases unmatched to any gene: 7. This CDR3 contains 17 residues. The germline CDR1 and CDR2 sequences are MNHEY and SMNVEV (reference sequence). The CDR3 nucleotides are TGTGCCAGCAGTCCAGGACAGGGGGCACCCAGCAATCAGCCCCAGCATTTT. It encodes CASSPGQGAPSNQPQHF.

The V call is TRBV10-3, the J call TRBJ2-7; D unresolved. The CDR3 is 13 amino acids. The germline V gene has CDR1 ENHRY and CDR2 SYGVKD. Trimming stripped 2 bases from V and 1 base from J, with 6 bases between. CDR3: CAISEGLSYEQYF. The DNA for the CDR3 is TGTGCCATCAGTGAGGGGCTGTCCTACGAGCAGTACTTC.

The chain couples TRBV7-9 to TRBJ2-3; a weak D match, TRBD2 (6 bases). V was trimmed by 2 bases and J by 4 bases, leaving 10 bases between them. The germline gives CDR1 SEHNR, CDR2 FQNEAQ (reference sequence). The CDR3 covers 14 residues. The CDR3 sequence is CASSLLATADTQYF. CDR3 DNA: TGTGCCAGCAGCTTACTAGCGACGGCAGATACGCAGTATTTT.

This chain connects TRBV7-2 to TRBJ1-4, with unresolved D. V was trimmed by 1 base and J by 6 bases, leaving 12 bases between them. The CDR3 covers 15 residues. CDR1 is SGHTA and CDR2 is FQGNSA in the germline V gene. The CDR3 is CASSLVTNRYEKLFF. CDR3 coding DNA: TGTGCCAGCAGCTTAGTGACAAACAGATATGAAAAACTGTTTTTT. Full variable domain (remainder filled in from reference TRBV7-2 and TRBJ1-4): GAGVSQSPSNKVTEKGKDVELRCDPISGHTALYWYRQSLGQGLEFLIYFQGNSAPDKSGLPSDRFSAERTGGSVSTLTIQRTQQEDSAVYLCASSLVTNRYEKLFFGSGTQLSVL.

Points on this clone: The sample contains more than one DNA sequence encoding this CDR3. The chain combines TRBV5-4 with TRBJ2-3; 15 nucleotides match TRBD2. Per germline, CDR1 SGHNT and CDR2 YYREEE (reference sequence). This CDR3 contains 16 residues. V shed 0 bases, J shed 4 bases, and the junction held 0 bases outside the gene matches. CDR3 DNA sequence: TGTGCCAGCAGCTTGGGGACTAGCGGGAGGGCAGATACGCAGTATTTT. This codes for CASSLGTSGRADTQYF.

The rearrangement uses TRBV6-5 and TRBJ2-2, with D hard to call. The V gene's germline CDR1 is MNHEY and CDR2 SVGAGI. CDR3 size: 14 residues. V was pared by 6 bases and J by 6 bases, with 14 bases between. The CDR3 DNA is TGTGCCAGCAGGAGACTTGTTGCAGCCGGGGAGCTGTTTTTT. Protein product: CASRRLVAAGELFF.

The chain has TRBV10-3 and TRBJ2-5; 13 bases match TRBD2. CDR3 length: 16 amino acids. The J segment lost 4 bases and the V segment lost 6 bases, leaving 8 bases of the junction unmatched. Germline-derived CDR1 and CDR2 are ENHRY and SYGVKD. CDR3 sequence (DNA): TGTGCCATCAGCGGTGGACTAGCGGGAGTAGGAGAGACCCAGTACTTC. Protein product: CAISGGLAGVGETQYF.

CDR3 sequence: CASSLRGGISGANVLTF. CDR3 in DNA: TGTGCCAGCAGTTTAAGGGGGGGAATCTCTGGGGCCAACGTCCTGACTTTC. The chain links TRBV27 to TRBJ2-6; the D gene is possibly TRBD2 (7 bases). The length of the CDR3 is 17 residues. The germline V and J ends were trimmed by 2 bases and 0 bases, with 11 bases remaining between them. Germline-derived CDR1 and CDR2 are MNHEY and SMNVEV (reference sequence).

The CDR3 reads CASSFLAERSTDTQYF. The CDR3 coding sequence is TGTGCCAGCAGCTTCCTAGCGGAGCGTAGCACAGATACGCAGTATTTT. V usage is TRBV5-5 and J usage is TRBJ2-3, with 7 bases lining up with TRBD2. This CDR3 spans 16 amino acids. V lost 2 bases, J lost 0 bases, and 6 bases stayed unmatched. The germline V gene encodes CDR1 SGHKS and CDR2 YYEKEE (reference sequence).

This sequence joins TRBV19 and TRBJ2-1; D perhaps matches TRBD2 (5 bases). V lost 3 bases and J lost 6, with 18 bases in between. The CDR3 covers 16 residues. The V gene's germline CDR1 is LNHDA and CDR2 SQIVND (reference sequence). CDR3 amino acids: CASSIRWTPIGNEQFF. The DNA for the CDR3 is TGTGCCAGTAGTATTAGGTGGACTCCAATAGGCAATGAGCAGTTCTTC.

The chain couples TRBV5-6 to TRBJ2-5; 14 bases agree with TRBD2. V shed 0 bases and J 5 bases; nucleotides not matched to a gene: 12. Germline V gene data show CDR1 as SGHDT and CDR2 as YYEEEE. The CDR3 is 19 amino acids. The CDR3 coding sequence is TGTGCCAGCAGCTTGGCTCCGACTAGCGGGAGGGCGGGAGGGGAGACCCAGTACTTC. This encodes CASSLAPTSGRAGGETQYF.

The chain has TRBV28 and TRBJ2-4; D is perhaps TRBD2 (5 bases). Germline CDR1 MDHEN, CDR2 SYDVKM. V lost 5 bases and J lost 4, with 9 bases in between. The CDR3 has 13 amino acids. Written as DNA, the CDR3 is TGTGCCAGCAGTCCGGGGTTGAAAAACATTCAGTACTTC. It yields the protein CASSPGLKNIQYF.

The rearrangement joins TRBV5-6 to TRBJ2-7; D uncertain. Trimming shortened V by 0 bases and J by 0 bases, and 7 bases separated the two germline ends. CDR1 is SGHDT, CDR2 YYEEEE, per germline. There are 14 residues in the CDR3. The CDR3 DNA reads as TGTGCCAGCAGCTTGGCCCCAGGCTCCTACGAGCAGTACTTC. It specifies CASSLAPGSYEQYF.

CDR3 loop: CASSLGLLAGGGETQYF. The DNA for the CDR3 is TGCGCCAGCAGCTTGGGCCTACTAGCGGGAGGGGGAGAGACCCAGTACTTC. V gene TRBV5-1 combines with J gene TRBJ2-5, with 13 bases identical to TRBD2. The V segment lost 0 bases and the J segment 4 bases; nucleotides outside the gene matches: 6. The germline CDR1 and CDR2 sequences are SGHRS and YFSETQ. The CDR3 covers 17 residues.

J is TRBJ1-2 and V is TRBV2, with 7 bases that match TRBD1. The CDR3 runs to 13 residues. Germline CDR1 and CDR2: SNHLY and FYNNEI. The junction had 4 bases not matched to a gene; V was cut back by 9 bases and J by 0 bases. The CDR3 sequence: CASGTEANYGYTF. In nucleotides, the CDR3 is TGTGCCAGTGGGACAGAAGCTAACTATGGCTACACCTTC.

The chain employs TRBV4-1 and TRBJ2-7; 8 nucleotides match TRBD2. Trimming removed 4 bases from V and 4 bases from J; junction bases left unmatched: 24. The germline CDR1 and CDR2 sequences are MGHRA and YSYEKL. The CDR3 is 20 amino acids. This chain's CDR3 is CASSPGVESILGPSGYEQYF. CDR3 bases: TGCGCCAGCAGCCCAGGGGTCGAATCGATATTGGGGCCTAGCGGGTACGAGCAGTACTTC.

The rearrangement uses TRBV5-4 and TRBJ1-2; 11 bases map to TRBD1. The CDR3 runs 15 residues. Germline CDR1 reads SGHNT; CDR2 reads YYREEE (reference sequence). Trimming at V came to 4 bases and at J to 8 bases, leaving 10 bases not matched to a gene. The CDR3 here is CASSLFGQGAGGYTF. CDR3 DNA: TGTGCCAGCAGCCTTTTCGGACAGGGGGCAGGAGGCTACACCTTC.

Turning to this clone: At one of its ends the junction is not consistent with the germline gene, which may arise from a read error. The rearrangement links TRBV28 to TRBJ2-3, with 8 bases aligning to TRBD2. CDR1 is MDHEN, CDR2 SYDVKM, per germline. The CDR3 runs 14 residues. The CDR3 loop reads CASSSSGSTDTQYF. The CDR3 bases are TGTGCCAGCAGTTCAAGCGGGAGCACCGATACGCAGTATTTT.

The V call is TRBV18, the J call TRBJ2-1, with D hard to call. Germline V gene lookup returns CDR1 KGHSH and CDR2 LQKENI. CDR3 length equals 12 residues. Trimming took off 5 bases at V and 5 bases at J, with 7 bases between the two ends. CDR3 nucleotide sequence: TGTGCCAGCTCAAGACAAAACAATGAGCAGTTCTTC. Translation: CASSRQNNEQFF.

This sequence joins TRBV5-1 and TRBJ1-3; no firm D call. Germline CDR1 SGHRS, CDR2 YFSETQ. V was clipped by 5 bases and J by 2 bases, with 14 bases between them. The CDR3 sequence is 15 residues long. The CDR3 loop is CASSRESPTGNTIYF. In DNA, the CDR3 is TGCGCCAGCAGTCGAGAGAGTCCGACTGGAAACACCATATATTTT.

The chain employs TRBV29-1 and TRBJ2-1; 10 bases agree with TRBD2. The CDR3 runs 17 residues. Unmatched junction bases numbered 8, after V lost 0 bases and J lost 3 bases. The germline V gene has CDR1 SQVTM and CDR2 ANQGSEA. This CDR3 is CSVEDPGTSENYNEQFF. The CDR3 DNA sequence: TGCAGCGTTGAAGATCCCGGGACTAGCGAAAACTACAATGAGCAGTTCTTC.

The CDR3 DNA reads as TGCGCCAGCAAAGGAGTGGGGAGGACCACTGAAGCTTTCTTT. It yields the protein CASKGVGRTTEAFF. The chain joins TRBV5-1 to TRBJ1-1; D unresolved. The germline V and J ends were trimmed by 6 bases and 4 bases, with 16 bases remaining between them. Germline-derived CDR1 and CDR2 are SGHRS and YFSETQ. The CDR3 runs to 14 residues.

The gene calls are TRBV15 and TRBJ2-4; perhaps TRBD2 as D (5 bases). Germline V CDR1 and CDR2: LNHNV, YYDKDF (reference sequence). Between the trimmed V and J ends, which lost 0 bases and 6 bases, there was a span of 15 bases. There are 16 residues in the CDR3. As DNA, the CDR3 is TGTGCCACCAGCAGAGACGGGGAGACAAGGACAAACATTCAGTACTTC. This gives the protein CATSRDGETRTNIQYF.

Its frequency marks this clone as medium-sized. This chain connects TRBV10-3 to TRBJ1-1; tentative D call: TRBD1 (6 bases). This CDR3 has 14 residues. Trimming took 7 bases from V and 1 from J, leaving 13 bases between them. Germline values: CDR1 ENHRY, CDR2 SYGVKD. CDR3: CAITDDRPNTEAFF. The CDR3 bases are TGTGCCATCACCGACGACAGGCCGAACACTGAAGCTTTCTTT.

This chain links TRBV5-1 with TRBJ2-5, with 11 bases matching TRBD2. The germline CDR1 and CDR2 sequences are SGHRS and YFSETQ. Trimming removed 4 bases from V and 5 bases from J; junction bases left unmatched: 10. CDR3 length: 16 residues. As DNA, the CDR3 is TGCGCCAGCAGCCTAACTAGCGGGGGTATCCGGGAGACCCAGTACTTC. As protein: CASSLTSGGIRETQYF. The full variable domain, completed using reference TRBV5-1 and TRBJ2-5, is KAGVTQTPRYLIKTRGQQVTLSCSPISGHRSVSWYQQTPGQGLQFLFEYFSETQRNKGNFPGRFSGRQFSNSRSEMNVSTLELGDSALYLCASSLTSGGIRETQYFGPGTRLLVL.

The J gene is TRBJ2-1, the V gene TRBV18; TRBD1 is a possible D gene (6 bases). Trimming shortened V by 2 bases and J by 4 bases, and 9 bases separated the two germline ends. CDR1 is KGHSH, CDR2 LQKENI, per germline. This CDR3 spans 14 amino acids. The CDR3, as DNA: TGTGCCAGCTCACCAGGACAGTCGTACAATGAGCAGTTCTTC. Amino acids: CASSPGQSYNEQFF.